This TCR beta chain derives from a study of shared clonotypes between healthy human individuals. This CDR3 region has 12 residues. CDR1 and CDR2 from the germline V gene are WSHSY and SAAADI. V was cut by 6 bases and J by 5 bases, with 7 bases left in between. TCRdb's table, derived via immunoSEQ multiplex PCR, lists solely in-frame clones and lacks some. The table includes about 1 million clones, 65% to 80% detected once. Concerning this clone itself: Its matching antigen is unknown.

Whole-study results and caveats: Donor clonotype sharing was expected to depend on sequencing depth. Generally, naive subsets (rather than memory subsets) showed larger estimated richness.

Every donor was a Caucasian adult from Nashville, Tennessee. The sequence was collected from a man between 18 and 35 years old in good health. The chain combines TRBV10-2 with TRBJ2-2; D remains unclear. The specimen was memory CD4+ T cells sorted from blood. As to subset: CD45RA-negative fraction. For the CDR3, the DNA is TGCGCCAGCAGATTCGATACCGGGGAGCTGTTTTTT. It is translated as CASRFDTGELFF.